The T cell receptor beta chain under discussion was sequenced for a study of early T cells in non-severe SARS-CoV-2 infection. Across the study: Unpaired chains resulted from sequencing bulk RNA of unsorted whole blood. Overall study findings and caveats: VDJdb matching, biased toward anti-spike CD8 responses, missed private and CD4 specificities.

The sample holds many counts of this clonotype. No antigen is known for it. Individual cDNA molecules each received unique molecular identifiers attached to them. From the 5' RACE reads, TCRdb called clonotypes with MiXCR, one entry per CDR3 protein. Of some 80,000 distinct CDR3 sequences listed, approximately 12% are singletons. The CDR3 totals 13 residues. Germline CDR1 and CDR2: SGHRS and YFSETQ. Germline trimming cut 4 bases from V and 6 bases from J; bases unmatched to any gene: 4. This receptor was taken from an adult who was a healthcare worker with PCR-confirmed SARS-CoV-2 infection or an uninfected control (not recorded which). What was sequenced was whole blood. The J gene is TRBJ1-2, the V gene TRBV5-1, with 9 positions matching TRBD1. The chain's CDR3 is CASSETGGDGYTF. The DNA for the CDR3 is TGCGCCAGCAGCGAGACAGGGGGTGATGGCTACACCTTC.